The text below deals with one T cell receptor beta chain. The data originate from a study of T-cell reconstitution after alpha-beta-depleted transplantation in children. Using unique molecular identifiers, the investigators prepared the TCRbeta library. MiXCR was run by TCRdb on the PCR reads, yielding one entry per CDR3 protein. The sample yields about 690,000 distinct CDR3 sequences, roughly 15% seen once. V lost 0 bases and J 7 bases, leaving 13 bases between the germline ends. CDR3 length equals 15 residues. Germline CDR1 is DFQATT and CDR2 is SNEGSKA (reference sequence). Sequenced material: PBMCs from the stem cell graft donor, taken from the stem cell graft. The clonotype was recovered from a human donor who donated a stem cell graft to a child with acute myeloid leukemia. V and J are TRBV20-1 and TRBJ1-6; no clear D. The CDR3 sequence: CSARDRTSSNSPLHF. CDR3 sequence (DNA): TGCAGTGCTAGAGACCGGACCTCTTCGAATTCACCCCTCCACTTT.